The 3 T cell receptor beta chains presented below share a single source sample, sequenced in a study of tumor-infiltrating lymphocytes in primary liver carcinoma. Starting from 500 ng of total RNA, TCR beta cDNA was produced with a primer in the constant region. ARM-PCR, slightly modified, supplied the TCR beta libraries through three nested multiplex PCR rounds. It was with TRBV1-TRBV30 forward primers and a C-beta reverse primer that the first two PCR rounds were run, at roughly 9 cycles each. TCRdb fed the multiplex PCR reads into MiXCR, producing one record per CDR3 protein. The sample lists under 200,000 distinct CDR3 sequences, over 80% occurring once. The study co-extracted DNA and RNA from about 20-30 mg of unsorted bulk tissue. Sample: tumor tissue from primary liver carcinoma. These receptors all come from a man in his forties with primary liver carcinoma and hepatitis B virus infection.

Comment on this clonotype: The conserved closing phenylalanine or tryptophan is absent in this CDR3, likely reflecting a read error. The CDR3 spells CVSSAGLLAAQETQYS. CDR3 in DNA: TGCGTCAGCAGTGCCGGGTTACTAGCAGCTCAAGAGACCCAGTACTCC. The chain has TRBV10-2 and TRBJ2-5; a possible D gene is TRBD2 (6 bases). Germline CDR1 reads WSHSY; CDR2 reads SAAADI. CDR3 length equals 16 residues.

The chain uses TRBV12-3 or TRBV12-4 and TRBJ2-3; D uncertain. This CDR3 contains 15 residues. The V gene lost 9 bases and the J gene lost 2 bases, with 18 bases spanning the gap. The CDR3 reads CASSRYQSFTDTQYF. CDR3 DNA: TGTGCCAGTAGCCGCTACCAGTCCTTCACAGATACGCAGTATTTT.

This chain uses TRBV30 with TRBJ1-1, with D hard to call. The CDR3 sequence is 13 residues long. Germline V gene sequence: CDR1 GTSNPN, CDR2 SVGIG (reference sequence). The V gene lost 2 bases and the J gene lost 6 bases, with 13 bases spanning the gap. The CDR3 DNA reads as TGTGCCTGGAGTCGGGATATGTACGCTGAAGCTTTCTTT. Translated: CAWSRDMYAEAFF.